This T cell receptor (beta chain) originates from a study of blood T cell repertoires in COVID-19 (dated by TCRdb to the early 2020s). About the study as a whole: Samples from collaborators originated in the United States, Italy and Spain and spanned both the acute and convalescent phases of COVID-19. The repertoires were made available in a free public database intended to serve as a resource for research on the immune response to SARS-CoV-2. The prospective study material was composed of cDNA or gDNA derived from T cells, B-cell-depleted T cells, or PBMCs. A de-identified subject ID, COVID-19 status, age in years and sex were almost always included in the sample metadata. Samples came from the ongoing ImmuneRACE study (first 160 participants) plus 1,254 subjects from 6 global collaborators. The dataset comprised deeply sampled blood TCRbeta repertoires from subjects exposed to, actively infected with, or recovered from COVID-19. HLA class I and class II types, where available, came from metadata supplied by the sample provider rather than from assay-based typing.

The immunoSEQ Assay, a bias-controlled multiplex PCR, was used to amplify TCRbeta CDR3 regions from genomic DNA. Under the source paper's analysis protocol: The number of nucleated cells in each sample was estimated from the amplification of reference gene primers within the assay. Sequence reads were collapsed and filtered to measure the absolute abundance of every unique TCRbeta CDR3 rearrangement. Productive Simpson clonality was computed per sample as the square root of Simpson's diversity index over productive rearrangements. Here the immuneACCESS table is served through TCRdb, limited to in-frame sequences with V and J called. Missing clones are a known gap in these copies; in checked studies unresolved V genes cover under half, and the rest lacks a known reason. V, J and clone size are those of that table, while D and trimming were read from the DNA. The sample table shows a few hundred thousand clones, and just under 90% are seen once. Jointly, the top ten make up under 3% of the sample.

Here is what the overall study found, with its caveats: The amount of clinical and demographic metadata varied by source and participant and was provided uncurated.

In the prospective study, participants were roughly 18 to 95 years old, resided in under 30 geographic areas of the United States, and were enrolled through a virtual design. In the prospective study, cohorts were assigned on the basis of participant-reported clinical history obtained from a screening survey and a study questionnaire. Exposed participants had been in contact, within 2 weeks of entering the study, with a person who had a PCR-confirmed or clinician-diagnosed case of COVID-19. In the prospective study, whole blood, serum and a nasopharyngeal or oropharyngeal swab were collected from each participant by mobile phlebotomists. Additional blood draws and questionnaires over an approximately two-month period could optionally be provided by prospective study participants. Before DNA extraction, blood samples from the prospective study were shipped at room temperature or frozen. Trimming removed 4 bases from V and 1 base from J, leaving 14 bases between the germline ends. CDR1 and CDR2 are drawn from the germline V gene: MGHRA, YSYEKL. Taken from cysteine to phenylalanine, the CDR3 has 15 residues. Only the CDR3 DNA is retained, 45 bases long and in frame from the first base.

In its sample, this clone was seen a few times. Its antigen is not yet known. Base qualities were left out, and no much larger clone turns up one base away. The TCR originated in a woman in her 50s who had been exposed to COVID-19. The chain is encoded by TRBV4-1 joined to TRBJ2-7, and perhaps TRBD1 as D gene, on 7 matching bases. The sequenced sample was PBMCs or T cells enriched from blood (not recorded which). The DNA sequence is as follows: TGCGCCAGCAGCCCTCCGACAGGGAGGTCCTACGAGCAGTACTTC. This gives the protein CASSPPTGRSYEQYF.